The clone carrying this T cell receptor (beta chain) was counted between two and nine times. Antigen unknown. These data belong to a study of shared clonotypes between healthy human individuals. Naive CD8 cells comprised CD45RO-negative, CCR7-positively selected cells, excluding terminally differentiated effector memory CD45RA+ cells. Germline V gene data show CDR1 as WNHNN and CDR2 as SYGVQD (reference sequence). The ends were cut back, 4 bases at V and 7 bases at J, with 10 bases in the middle. This CDR3 region has 12 residues. Assay: immunoSEQ multiplex PCR; the TCRdb copy retains only in-frame clones and omits some. The sample consists of more than 550,000 clones, about 92% of them appearing once. Findings of the study overall: Across a handful of donors, naive CD4 shared about 5%, naive CD8 over 3%, memory CD4 2% to 2.5%, memory CD8 0.4% to 0.5%.

The receptor comes from a man aged 30-40 years in good health. The V gene is TRBV10-1, the J gene TRBJ1-1, with D uncertain. Sequences were obtained from naive CD8+ T cells sorted from blood. The CDR3 region has the DNA TGCGCCAGCAGTGGAGGATCGCATGAAGCTTTCTTT. It specifies CASSGGSHEAFF.